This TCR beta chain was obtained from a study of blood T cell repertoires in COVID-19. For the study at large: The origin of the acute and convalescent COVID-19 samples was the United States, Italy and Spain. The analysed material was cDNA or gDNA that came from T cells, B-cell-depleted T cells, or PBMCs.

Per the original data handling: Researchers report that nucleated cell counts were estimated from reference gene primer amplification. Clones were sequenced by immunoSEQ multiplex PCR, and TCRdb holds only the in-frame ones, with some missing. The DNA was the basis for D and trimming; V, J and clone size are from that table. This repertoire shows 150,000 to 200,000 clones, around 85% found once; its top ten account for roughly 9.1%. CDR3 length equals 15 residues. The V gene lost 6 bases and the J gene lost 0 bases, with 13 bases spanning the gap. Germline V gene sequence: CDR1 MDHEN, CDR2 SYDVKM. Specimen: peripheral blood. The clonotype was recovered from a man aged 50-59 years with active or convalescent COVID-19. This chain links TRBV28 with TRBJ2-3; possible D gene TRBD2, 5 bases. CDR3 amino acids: CASSSFRGSTDTQYF. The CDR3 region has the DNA TGTGCCAGCAGCTCCTTTCGGGGTAGCACAGATACGCAGTATTTT.